A single sample gave rise to the 19 T cell receptor beta chains below, sequenced in a study of shared clonotypes between healthy human individuals. The repertoire was sequenced with immunoSEQ multiplex PCR; TCRdb's copy has only in-frame clones and lacks some. Among roughly 2.2 million clones, approximately 93% were seen once, and the ten largest hold 0.39%. The sequenced material came from naive CD4+ T cells from PBMCs. Subset of the sample: CD45RA+ positively selected. Receptor source: a man aged 18 to 29 in good health. Some clones in this sample may be carry-over from other donors' samples.

This clone was counted once. The chain employs TRBV9 and TRBJ1-1; 7 bases fit TRBD1. CDR3 length: 13 residues. V trimming: 5 bases; J trimming: 1 base; junction bases outside the gene matches: 2. The germline gives CDR1 SGDLS, CDR2 YYNGEE. Here the CDR3 reads CASRNRGNTEAFF. CDR3 nucleotide sequence: TGTGCCAGCAGAAACAGGGGGAACACTGAAGCTTTCTTT.

The chain uses TRBV28 and TRBJ1-4; D gene unclear. Germline-derived CDR1 and CDR2 are MDHEN and SYDVKM. V was cut by 6 bases and J by 7 bases, with 15 bases left in between. The CDR3 length is 14 residues. CDR3 sequence: CASRAGPTGEKLFF. CDR3 bases: TGTGCCAGCAGGGCGGGTCCGACGGGTGAAAAACTGTTTTTT.

The genes are TRBV7-9 and TRBJ1-4; D is possibly TRBD1 (5 bases). The CDR3 length is 18 residues. The V and J ends lost 0 bases and 8 bases respectively, with 22 bases between them. Germline assignment: CDR1 SEHNR and CDR2 FQNEAQ (reference sequence). The CDR3: CASSLARSTGPTGEKLFF. As DNA, the CDR3 is TGTGCCAGCAGCTTAGCCCGGTCGACGGGGCCGACTGGGGAAAAACTGTTTTTT. Together with reference TRBV7-9 and TRBJ1-4, the CDR3 gives the full variable domain: DTGVSQNPRHKITKRGQNVTFRCDPISEHNRLYWYRQTLGQGPEFLTYFQNEAQLEKSRLLSDRFSAERPKGSFSTLEIQRTEQGDSAMYLCASSLARSTGPTGEKLFFGSGTQLSVL.

The chain is built from TRBV19 and TRBJ1-5, with a tentative D call TRBD1 (5 bases). The germline V and J ends were trimmed by 7 bases and 2 bases, with 12 bases remaining between them. Per germline, CDR1 LNHDA and CDR2 SQIVND (reference sequence). The CDR3 is 14 amino acids. The CDR3 spells CASKISRGNQPQHF. DNA for the CDR3: TGTGCCAGTAAAATCTCCAGGGGCAATCAGCCCCAGCATTTT.

The gene calls are TRBV6-1 and TRBJ2-7; D remains unclear. V gave up 6 bases and J gave up 1 base, with 16 bases separating them. Germline V gene data show CDR1 as MNHNS and CDR2 as SASEGT. The CDR3 spans 15 residues. The CDR3 coding sequence is TGTGCCAGCAGGACGATTCGACAAGGGTCCTACGAGCAGTACTTC. The encoded protein is CASRTIRQGSYEQYF.

CDR3 sequence reads: CASRSGTGRNQPQHF. DNA of the CDR3: TGTGCCAGCAGGTCGGGGACAGGGCGTAATCAGCCCCAGCATTTT. The rearrangement uses TRBV28 and TRBJ1-5, with 9 bases identical to TRBD1. Germline CDR1 reads MDHEN; CDR2 reads SYDVKM. The CDR3 totals 15 residues. V lost 6 bases, J lost 4 bases, and 7 bases stayed unmatched.

The chain combines TRBV5-1 with TRBJ2-5; D may be TRBD1 or TRBD2 (5 bases each). Looked up from germline, CDR1 is SGHRS and CDR2 is YFSETQ. This CDR3 region has 14 residues. V lost 1 base and J lost 5, with 12 bases in between. The chain's CDR3 is CASSLRDLSETQYF. DNA for the CDR3: TGCGCCAGCAGCTTGCGGGACCTCTCGGAGACCCAGTACTTC.

This chain links TRBV19 with TRBJ1-4, with D possibly matching TRBD1 (6 bases). Germline V lookup: CDR1 LNHDA, CDR2 SQIVND (reference sequence). The CDR3 runs 14 residues. Trimming cost V 4 bases and J 3 bases, with 9 bases left between them. Here the CDR3 reads CASSKDSSNEKLFF. CDR3 nucleotide sequence: TGTGCCAGTAGTAAGGACAGCTCTAATGAAAAACTGTTTTTT.

As to this clone: The sample carries other DNA sequences with the same CDR3. The chain links TRBV20-1 to TRBJ2-7; D ambiguous. CDR3 length: 11 residues. Germline assignment: CDR1 DFQATT and CDR2 SNEGSKA (reference sequence). Trimming pared 3 bases from V and 1 base from J, leaving 4 bases between. The CDR3 nucleotides read TGCAGTGCTAGTCTTTCCTACGAGCAGTACTTC. Translation gives CSASLSYEQYF.

V is TRBV11-3 and J is TRBJ1-5; D not certain. V lost 5 bases and J lost 3, with 23 bases in between. The CDR3 totals 18 residues. Per germline, CDR1 SGHNT and CDR2 YENEEA. The CDR3 is CASSPVSDGAAHNQPQHF. As DNA, the CDR3 is TGTGCCAGCAGCCCAGTGTCAGACGGAGCAGCTCACAATCAGCCCCAGCATTTT.

The chain is built from TRBV4-3 and TRBJ2-5, with D possibly being TRBD2 (6 bases). Germline V gene sequence: CDR1 LGHNA, CDR2 YSLEER. The CDR3 is 16 residues long. V lost 0 bases, J lost 4 bases, and 15 bases lay in between. For the CDR3, the DNA is TGCGCCAGCAGCCAAGATCGGGGGAGATACGGAGAGACCCAGTACTTC. It translates to CASSQDRGRYGETQYF.

The chain has TRBV27 and TRBJ1-6, with D tentatively TRBD1 (5 bases). This CDR3 is 15 amino acids long. CDR1 is MNHEY and CDR2 is SMNVEV in the germline V gene (reference sequence). The V end lost 6 bases, the J end lost 7 bases, and 16 bases lay between the germline ends. The CDR3 spells CASRFRQGGNSPLHF. Here the CDR3 DNA reads TGTGCCAGCAGATTCCGGCAGGGAGGGAATTCACCCCTCCACTTT.

Notes on this clone: The sample carries other DNA sequences with the same CDR3. The chain recombines TRBV7-2 with TRBJ1-1, with 10 bases fitting TRBD1. This CDR3 is 14 amino acids long. The germline gives CDR1 SGHTA, CDR2 FQGNSA. Germline trimming cut 5 bases from V and 4 bases from J; bases unmatched to any gene: 4. Written as DNA, the CDR3 is TGTGCCAGCAGCCCACGGACAGGGGGCACTGAAGCTTTCTTT. Translated, it gives CASSPRTGGTEAFF.

With respect to this clone: Distinct nucleotide sequences in the sample also encode this CDR3. The chain carries TRBV5-4 and TRBJ2-6, with a tentative D call TRBD2 (5 bases). CDR3 length equals 15 residues. Germline V gene lookup returns CDR1 SGHNT and CDR2 YYREEE (reference sequence). Trimming stripped 3 bases from V and 4 bases from J, with 11 bases between. As DNA, the CDR3 is TGTGCCAGCAGCTCCACGGGGAGCGGGGCCAACGTCCTGACTTTC. Encoded protein: CASSSTGSGANVLTF.

The genes are TRBV4-2 and TRBJ2-5; D may be TRBD1 or TRBD2 (5 bases each). Germline CDR1 and CDR2: LGHNA and YNFKEQ. Trimming shortened V by 4 bases and J by 5 bases, and 11 bases separated the two germline ends. This CDR3 has 13 residues. In nucleotides, the CDR3 is TGTGCCAGCAGCCTCGGAGAGGGGGAGACCCAGTACTTC. Residues: CASSLGEGETQYF.

The rearrangement uses TRBV30 and TRBJ1-6; 8 bases align to TRBD1. The germline CDR1 and CDR2 sequences are GTSNPN and SVGIG (reference sequence). V shed 1 base, J shed 8 bases, and the junction held 4 bases outside the gene matches. The CDR3 is 14 amino acids. The chain's CDR3 is CAWSGDRGYSPLHF. The CDR3 bases are TGTGCCTGGAGTGGAGACAGGGGATATTCACCCCTCCACTTT.

J is TRBJ2-5 and V is TRBV5-1, with TRBD1 matching 11 bases. The CDR3 covers 19 residues. The V gene end was trimmed by 6 bases and the J gene end by 2 bases; junction bases not matched to a gene: 18. Germline V gene sequence: CDR1 SGHRS, CDR2 YFSETQ. The CDR3: CASTTAGTGGTAGQETQYF. The CDR3 DNA sequence: TGCGCCAGCACCACCGCCGGGACAGGGGGTACTGCTGGGCAAGAGACCCAGTACTTC.

The V call is TRBV4-2, the J call TRBJ2-1; tentatively, D is TRBD1 (6 bases). The CDR3 is 15 residues long. Trimming stripped 4 bases from V and 5 bases from J, with 15 bases between. Germline V gene sequence: CDR1 LGHNA, CDR2 YNFKEQ. CDR3: CASSRTSGQHNEQFF. The CDR3 region has the DNA TGTGCCAGCAGCCGGACTTCCGGACAGCACAATGAGCAGTTCTTC.

This chain joins TRBV5-1 and TRBJ2-1; 7 bases agree with TRBD2. Losses at the gene ends were 3 bases for V and 0 bases for J; bases not matched to a gene: 9. CDR1 is SGHRS and CDR2 is YFSETQ in the germline V gene. The CDR3 loop spans 17 amino acids. CDR3 nucleotide sequence: TGCGCCAGCAGCTCGACCCCGACTAGCCCCTCCTACAATGAGCAGTTCTTC. Translated: CASSSTPTSPSYNEQFF.